This T cell receptor beta chain was identified during a study of cytomegalovirus exposure and HLA in healthy donors. The PCR ran on 60 Vbeta and 13 Jbeta primers. TCRdb's table, derived via immunoSEQ multiplex PCR, lists solely in-frame clones and lacks some. The sample lists around 180,000 clones, 84% occurring once. General study findings and limits: In a later analysis, CMV-associated beta chains were mostly HLA-associated, it appeared.

On this clone: What it binds is not known.

The TCR sequence derives from a young man in good health and CMV-seronegative. Sequencing input: PBMCs.

CDR3 nucleotides: TGTGCCACCAGCAGGACAGGGGGCTTATACGAGCAGTACTTC. Protein: CATSRTGGLYEQYF. This chain links TRBV15 with TRBJ2-7; 10 bases agree with TRBD1. Germline V gene lookup returns CDR1 LNHNV and CDR2 YYDKDF (reference sequence). This CDR3 spans 14 amino acids. The J segment lost 4 bases and the V segment lost 3 bases, leaving 3 bases of the junction unmatched.